This T cell receptor (beta chain) was retrieved from a study of T-cell memory formation after mild COVID-19. Per germline, CDR1 MGHRA and CDR2 YSYEKL. This CDR3 spans 17 amino acids. Trimming stripped 1 base from V and 10 bases from J, with 23 bases between. Of note for this clonotype: Its antigen is as yet unknown.

5'RACE primed at constant segments yielded TCR alpha and TCR beta cDNA libraries bearing sample barcodes and UMIs. MiXCR, run by TCRdb on the 5' RACE reads, gives a single entry per CDR3 protein. The table records some 100,000 distinct CDR3 sequences, over 8.5% of them present only once. Study-level points and caveats: Contracting clones from day 15 to 85 showed balanced CD4/CD8; later expanders favored CD4+. CD4+ contracting clones were found mainly in CM and EM, and CD8+ ones in EMRA.

The sample comprised PBMCs or a T cell subset sorted from them (not recorded which). This chain links TRBV4-1 with TRBJ2-1; D unresolved. This clonotype was obtained from a man in his late teens or twenties who had mild COVID-19 (a few samples of this study predate the infection). Cell type and time point are not known. The CDR3 protein is CASSQVLIRTLLKEQFF. CDR3 nucleotide sequence: TGCGCCAGCAGCCAAGTTTTGATACGGACCCTCCTCAAGGAGCAGTTCTTC.